A selection of T cell receptor beta chains follows, all from one sample in a study of T-cell memory formation after mild COVID-19. Using its own MiXCR run on the 5' RACE reads, TCRdb lists one record per CDR3 protein. Seen here are roughly 130,000 distinct CDR3 sequences, approximately 6.2% observed once, and the top ten hold 2% to 2.5%. The sequenced sample consisted of PBMCs or a T cell subset sorted from them (not recorded which). The receptors shown here come from an adult woman who had mild COVID-19 (a few samples of this study predate the infection). Cell type and time point are not known. CDR3s include the opening cysteine and the closing phenylalanine or tryptophan. D genes are given only for firm matches. Rows give clone size only sometimes, using once, few, many, or a class for an expanded clone.

J gene | clone size | V gene | D gene | CDR3 protein | CDR3 DNA
TRBJ1-2 | NA | TRBV5-1 | TRBD1 | CASSLGTGVNYGYTF | TGCGCCAGCAGCCTTGGGACAGGGGTAAACTATGGCTACACCTTC
TRBJ1-2 | NA | TRBV20-1 | NA | CSADPGAPTSYGYTF | TGCAGTGCTGACCCAGGGGCCCCAACCTCCTATGGCTACACCTTC
TRBJ2-5 | many | TRBV5-1 | TRBD2 | CASSLGLAGGQETQYF | TGCGCCAGCAGCCTCGGACTAGCGGGGGGACAAGAGACCCAGTACTTC
TRBJ1-6 | NA | TRBV7-8 | NA | CASTETNNSPLHF | TGTGCCAGCACAGAGACAAATAATTCACCCCTCCACTTT
TRBJ1-2 | many | TRBV20-1 | NA | CSAPEGGNYGYTF | TGCAGTGCCCCGGAGGGGGGAAACTATGGCTACACCTTC
TRBJ2-1 | few | TRBV6-6 | TRBD2 | CASSYSAGGYNEQFF | TGTGCCAGCAGTTACTCGGCGGGGGGATACAATGAGCAGTTCTTC
TRBJ2-3 | few | TRBV5-5 | NA | CASSQRLLLTQYF | TGTGCCAGCAGCCAGAGACTACTATTAACGCAGTATTTT
TRBJ2-7 | NA | TRBV2 | TRBD1 | CASSDRTGYYEQYF | TGTGCCAGCAGTGACAGGACAGGGTACTACGAGCAGTACTTC
TRBJ2-3 | few | TRBV10-3 | NA | CAISELGGEPQYF | TGTGCCATCAGTGAGTTGGGTGGAGAGCCCCAGTATTTT
TRBJ2-5 | NA | TRBV5-1 | TRBD1 | CASSPSTGETQYF | TGCGCCAGCAGCCCTTCGACAGGGGAGACCCAGTACTTC
TRBJ2-1 | many | TRBV7-9 | NA | CASSFSHLAGSSYNEQFF | TGTGCCAGCAGCTTCTCGCACCTTGCGGGAAGTTCCTACAATGAGCAGTTCTTC
TRBJ2-7 | many | TRBV5-1 | TRBD2 | CASSLGASGNYEQYF | TGCGCCAGCAGCTTGGGGGCTAGCGGGAACTACGAGCAGTACTTC
TRBJ2-3 | NA | TRBV7-9 | NA | CASSLHGLTPSTDTQYF | TGTGCCAGCAGCTTACACGGACTAACCCCTAGCACAGATACGCAGTATTTT
TRBJ2-3 | many | TRBV5-6 | NA | CASSLSDTQYF | TGTGCCAGCAGCTTGTCAGATACGCAGTATTTT
TRBJ2-5 | NA | TRBV24-1 | TRBD1 | CATSDRQGVKETQYF | TGTGCCACCAGTGATCGACAGGGCGTAAAAGAGACCCAGTACTTC
TRBJ2-7 | NA | TRBV18 | TRBD1 | CASSTQGASYEQYF | TGTGCCAGCTCAACGCAGGGGGCCTCCTACGAGCAGTACTTC
TRBJ1-1 | NA | TRBV5-1 | TRBD1 | CASSSLQGAHTEAFF | TGCGCCAGCAGCTCGCTACAGGGGGCGCATACTGAAGCTTTCTTT
TRBJ1-1 | few | TRBV24-1 | NA | CATQSGALGDTEAFF | TGTGCCACGCAGTCCGGGGCCTTGGGGGACACTGAAGCTTTCTTT
TRBJ1-2 | NA | TRBV5-1 | TRBD1 | CASSFDDRGGGYTF | TGCGCCAGCAGCTTTGACGACAGGGGCGGCGGCTACACCTTC
TRBJ1-1 | NA | TRBV5-6 | TRBD1 | CASSLDRGPEAFF | TGTGCCAGCAGCTTGGACAGGGGGCCTGAAGCTTTCTTT
TRBJ1-4 | few | TRBV27 | NA | CASSYATDNNEKLFF | TGTGCCAGCAGTTACGCTACAGATAATAATGAAAAACTGTTTTTT
TRBJ2-3 | NA | TRBV5-1 | NA | CASKFWGDHTDTQYF | TGCGCCAGCAAGTTCTGGGGGGATCACACAGATACGCAGTATTTT
TRBJ2-3 | few | TRBV19 | NA | CASSNPALRAGDTQYF | TGTGCCAGTAGCAATCCCGCCCTCCGGGCCGGAGATACGCAGTATTTT
TRBJ2-7 | NA | TRBV5-5 | NA | CASRKNTGPVSDYEQYF | TGTGCCAGCAGAAAAAACACAGGGCCAGTTAGTGATTACGAGCAGTACTTC
TRBJ2-3 | few | TRBV5-1 | TRBD2 | CASSPSGGAGDTQYF | TGCGCCAGCAGCCCTAGCGGGGGGGCCGGGGATACGCAGTATTTT
TRBJ1-2 | many | TRBV5-1 | NA | CASSGDGYGYTF | TGCGCCAGCAGCGGGGACGGCTATGGCTACACCTTC
TRBJ2-3 | many | TRBV20-1 | TRBD2 | CSARVASGRTDTQYF | TGCAGTGCTAGAGTGGCTAGCGGGAGAACAGATACGCAGTATTTT
TRBJ2-4 | NA | TRBV11-1 | TRBD2 | CASSSAGGRQNIQYF | TGTGCCAGCAGCTCCGCGGGGGGCCGACAAAACATTCAGTACTTC
TRBJ1-6 | NA | TRBV5-1 | NA | CASSLDHSPLHF | TGCGCCAGCAGCTTGGATCATTCACCCCTCCACTTT
TRBJ2-1 | many | TRBV5-1 | NA | CASSLEGAYNEQFF | TGCGCCAGCAGCTTGGAAGGGGCCTACAATGAGCAGTTCTTC
TRBJ2-1 | many | TRBV20-1 | TRBD2 | CSASFGGAGNEQFF | TGCAGTGCTAGTTTCGGGGGGGCGGGCAATGAGCAGTTCTTC
TRBJ1-1 | few | TRBV28 | TRBD1 | CASTISTGTIMNTEAFF | TGTGCCAGCACTATATCGACAGGGACGATTATGAACACTGAAGCTTTCTTT
TRBJ2-7 | once | TRBV12-3/TRBV12-4 | TRBD2 | CASSFSQVGGVAYEQYF | TGTGCCAGCAGTTTTTCCCAGGTTGGGGGGGTCGCCTACGAGCAGTACTTC
TRBJ2-3 | NA | TRBV5-1 | NA | CASSLSGTPDTQYF | TGCGCCAGCAGCTTGTCGGGAACCCCAGATACGCAGTATTTT
TRBJ2-7 | many | TRBV9 | TRBD1 | CASSVAPQGVGEQYF | TGTGCCAGCAGCGTAGCTCCACAGGGGGTGGGCGAGCAGTACTTC
TRBJ2-2 | few | TRBV7-2 | NA | CASSSRALLNTGELFF | TGTGCCAGCAGCTCGAGGGCCCTATTGAACACCGGGGAGCTGTTTTTT
TRBJ2-2 | few | TRBV9 | NA | CASSPLSGTSNTGELFF | TGTGCCAGCAGCCCTCTCTCCGGGACATCGAACACCGGGGAGCTGTTTTTT
TRBJ2-1 | few | TRBV5-1 | TRBD1 | CASSTQGQGIFNEQFF | TGCGCCAGCAGCACCCAGGGACAGGGTATCTTCAATGAGCAGTTCTTC
TRBJ2-2 | few | TRBV18 | NA | CASSEDYRTGELFF | TGTGCCAGCTCCGAGGACTACCGGACCGGGGAGCTGTTTTTT
TRBJ1-6 | many | TRBV9 | NA | CASSVEGNSPLHF | TGTGCCAGCAGCGTAGAAGGGAACTCACCCCTCCACTTT
TRBJ1-1 | NA | TRBV5-6 | TRBD1 | CASSLGPPGQRLIGVEAFF | TGTGCCAGCAGCTTGGGCCCCCCGGGACAGCGGTTGATAGGGGTGGAAGCTTTCTTT
TRBJ2-3 | few | TRBV3-1 | NA | CASSQQGGSTDTQYF | TGTGCCAGCAGCCAACAGGGGGGGAGCACAGATACGCAGTATTTT
TRBJ2-3 | NA | TRBV2 | NA | CASSPGPDTQYF | TGTGCCAGCAGCCCGGGACCAGATACGCAGTATTTT
TRBJ2-1 | NA | TRBV12-3/TRBV12-4 | NA | CASSSRGAYNEQFF | TGTGCCAGCAGTTCGCGGGGAGCCTACAATGAGCAGTTCTTC
TRBJ1-3 | few | TRBV7-3 | NA | CASSSRPGNTIYF | TGTGCCAGCAGTTCAAGACCTGGAAACACCATATATTTT
TRBJ1-2 | NA | TRBV5-4 | NA | CASSLAPDFYGYTF | TGTGCCAGCAGCTTGGCCCCAGACTTCTATGGCTACACCTTC
TRBJ2-1 | few | TRBV6-1 | TRBD2 | CASRRRASGVNNEQFF | TGTGCCAGCAGGAGACGCGCTAGCGGAGTGAACAATGAGCAGTTCTTC
TRBJ1-6 | few | TRBV7-6 | NA | CASSAVEGSGSPLHF | TGTGCCAGCAGCGCTGTGGAGGGGTCGGGGTCACCCCTCCACTTT
TRBJ2-4 | many | TRBV7-9 | TRBD2 | CASSLVLAATENIQYF | TGTGCCAGCAGCTTAGTACTAGCGGCCACAGAAAACATTCAGTACTTC
TRBJ2-5 | NA | TRBV18 | TRBD1 | CASSPIKGASGQETQYF | TGTGCCAGCTCACCTATAAAGGGGGCAAGTGGTCAAGAGACCCAGTACTTC
TRBJ2-1 | many | TRBV6-5 | TRBD2 | CASSGTSGDNEQFF | TGTGCCAGCAGCGGGACTAGCGGAGACAATGAGCAGTTCTTC
TRBJ2-7 | many | TRBV6-6 | NA | CASTETDGSYEQYF | TGTGCCAGCACGGAGACAGACGGCTCCTACGAGCAGTACTTC
TRBJ1-2 | many | TRBV9 | NA | CASSPSIGRYGYTF | TGTGCCAGCAGCCCCTCTATTGGACGGTATGGCTACACCTTC
TRBJ2-6 | NA | TRBV5-1 | NA | CASSGGESGANVLTF | TGCGCCAGCAGCGGAGGGGAGTCTGGGGCCAACGTCCTGACTTTC
TRBJ2-3 | many | TRBV7-2 | TRBD2 | CASSLAASGRPTDTQYF | TGTGCCAGCAGCTTAGCGGCTAGCGGGAGGCCCACAGATACGCAGTATTTT
TRBJ2-1 | NA | TRBV7-2 | TRBD2 | CASSLFLGTSGSNEQFF | TGTGCCAGCAGCTTATTTCTAGGGACTAGCGGGAGTAATGAGCAGTTCTTC
TRBJ1-2 | few | TRBV29-1 | TRBD1 | CSVEDRGQSLLRYGYTF | TGCAGCGTTGAAGATCGGGGACAGTCCCTACTGCGCTATGGCTACACCTTC